The 32 T cell receptor beta chains given below trace back to one sample, sequenced in a study of cytomegalovirus exposure and HLA in healthy donors. PCR employed 60 Vbeta and 13 Jbeta primers. Profiling relied on immunoSEQ multiplex PCR, and the TCRdb table lists in-frame clones only, not all of them. The sample lists tens of thousands of clones; roughly 70% were seen once. The material sequenced was PBMCs. Receptors were obtained from a man aged 50 to 60 in good health and CMV-seronegative.

This clone came up once. The chain combines TRBV30 with TRBJ1-2; D is uncertain. Germline V CDR1 and CDR2: GTSNPN, SVGIG (reference sequence). The CDR3 totals 13 residues. The V and J ends lost 3 bases and 4 bases respectively, with 12 bases between them. The CDR3 bases are TGTGCCTGGAGCCCCCTGGGCTCCTATGGCTACACCTTC. Amino acids: CAWSPLGSYGYTF.

This chain connects TRBV19 to TRBJ2-6, with a possible D match to TRBD1 (5 bases). Deletions cut 7 bases from V and 0 bases from J, with 7 bases between. The V gene's germline CDR1 is LNHDA and CDR2 SQIVND (reference sequence). The CDR3 has 14 amino acids. CDR3 nucleotide sequence: TGTGCCAGTAAAGGGGTCTCTGGGGCCAACGTCCTGACTTTC. It yields the protein CASKGVSGANVLTF.

The chain carries TRBV5-1 and TRBJ1-4; D is perhaps TRBD1 (6 bases). In germline, CDR1 is SGHRS, CDR2 YFSETQ. The V gene lost 0 bases and the J gene lost 8 bases, with 23 bases spanning the gap. The CDR3 covers 18 residues. CDR3 nucleotides: TGCGCCAGCAGCTTGGCTGTGTATGGGGGCACGGTGGGGGAAAAACTGTTTTTT. Protein sequence: CASSLAVYGGTVGEKLFF.

The chain has TRBV5-1 and TRBJ1-1, with D uncertain. The germline V and J ends were trimmed by 0 bases and 2 bases, with 8 bases remaining between them. This CDR3 is 14 amino acids long. CDR1 and CDR2 from the germline V gene are SGHRS and YFSETQ. The CDR3 region is CASSLDQTNTEAFF. DNA for the CDR3: TGCGCCAGCAGCTTGGACCAGACTAACACTGAAGCTTTCTTT.

The chain combines TRBV19 with TRBJ2-3; 8 bases agree with TRBD1. V was clipped by 3 bases and J by 6 bases; unmatched bases: 11. The CDR3 has 16 amino acids. CDR1 LNHDA and CDR2 SQIVND come from the germline V gene (reference sequence). CDR3 in DNA: TGTGCCAGTAGTATGTTAGCAGGGGGCGCGTCGGATACGCAGTATTTT. It codes for CASSMLAGGASDTQYF.

The chain's CDR3 is CASSQRQSTDTQYF. CDR3 nucleotides: TGTGCCAGCAGCCAGCGACAGAGCACAGATACGCAGTATTTT. The chain recombines TRBV14 with TRBJ2-3, with D maybe TRBD1 (5 bases). Trimming took 3 bases from V and 0 from J, leaving 7 bases between them. CDR3 length equals 14 residues. The V gene's germline CDR1 is SGHDN and CDR2 FVKESK.

V is TRBV7-3 and J is TRBJ1-6, with D perhaps matching TRBD1 (5 bases). The V gene lost 2 bases and the J gene lost 8 bases, with 13 bases spanning the gap. The CDR3 sequence is 15 residues long. From germline, CDR1 is SGHTA and CDR2 FQGTGA. CDR3 coding DNA: TGTGCCAGCAGCTTAGGGGGGTCTGGTGATTCACCCCTCCACTTT. Translated, it gives CASSLGGSGDSPLHF.

The gene calls are TRBV13 and TRBJ2-1, with 7 bases that match TRBD2. The CDR3 is made up of 15 amino acids. J gave up 8 bases and V 2 bases, and 9 bases lay outside the gene matches. Germline loops: CDR1 PRHDT, CDR2 FYEKMQ (reference sequence). As DNA, the CDR3 is TGTGCCAGCAGCTTAAGGGCTTGGGAGGGGTATGAGCAGTTCTTC. Protein sequence: CASSLRAWEGYEQFF. Filled out from reference TRBV13 and TRBJ2-1, the complete variable domain reads AAGVIQSPRHLIKEKRETATLKCYPIPRHDTVYWYQQGPGQDPQFLISFYEKMQSDKGSIPDRFSAQQFSDYHSELNMSSLELGDSALYFCASSLRAWEGYEQFFGPGTRLTVL.

The chain links TRBV10-3 to TRBJ1-2, with D possibly being TRBD1 (6 bases). CDR3 size: 15 residues. Germline CDR1 and CDR2: ENHRY and SYGVKD. Trimming pared 7 bases from V and 4 bases from J, leaving 19 bases between. CDR3 sequence reads: CAITERGQQSYGYTF. CDR3 sequence (DNA): TGTGCCATCACCGAGAGGGGACAACAGTCCTATGGCTACACCTTC.

In its sample, this clone was seen once. The chain has TRBV18 and TRBJ2-7, with D tentatively TRBD2 (5 bases). The V and J ends lost 0 bases and 3 bases respectively, with 18 bases between them. CDR1 and CDR2 (germline): KGHSH, LQKENI. The CDR3 sequence is 17 residues long. The CDR3, as DNA: TGTGCCAGCTCACCACCGCCACGGCGGACTGGAGTCTACGAGCAGTACTTC. This codes for CASSPPPRRTGVYEQYF.

This chain connects TRBV6-1 to TRBJ2-1, with 8 positions matching TRBD1. The CDR3 has 13 residues. Germline V gene sequence: CDR1 MNHNS, CDR2 SASEGT. J gave up 6 bases and V 8 bases, and 6 bases lay outside the gene matches. The CDR3 DNA follows: TGTGCCAGCCTCCGGGACAGGCTCAATGAGCAGTTCTTC. Its protein product is CASLRDRLNEQFF.

V is TRBV7-8 and J is TRBJ2-3; D may be TRBD1 (6 bases). Trimming pared 2 bases from V and 8 bases from J, leaving 23 bases between. Germline assignment: CDR1 SGHVS and CDR2 FQNEAQ. This CDR3 spans 17 amino acids. CDR3 in amino acids: CASSLPKGDLKEGTQYF. The CDR3 coding sequence is TGTGCCAGCAGCTTACCTAAGGGGGACCTAAAAGAGGGTACGCAGTATTTT.

This sequence joins TRBV25-1 and TRBJ1-2, with 9 nucleotides matching TRBD1. J lost 4 bases, V lost 4 bases, and 4 bases had no gene match. Germline lookup yields CDR1 MGHDK and CDR2 SYGVNS. The CDR3 length is 14 residues. The CDR3 region is CASSAGTGLYGYTF. In nucleotides, the CDR3 is TGTGCCAGCAGTGCGGGGACAGGGCTCTATGGCTACACCTTC.

Here the CDR3 DNA reads TGTGCCTTCGCCTTTAGCGGGGGGGCCGATACGCAGTATTTT. Translation gives CAFAFSGGADTQYF. The chain employs TRBV30 and TRBJ2-3, with TRBD2 matching over 11 bases. Germline CDR1 and CDR2: GTSNPN and SVGIG (reference sequence). The CDR3 has 14 amino acids. The V gene end was trimmed by 7 bases and the J gene end by 6 bases; junction bases not matched to a gene: 9.

This rearrangement joins TRBV7-2 to TRBJ1-2; D gene ambiguous. The CDR3 is 10 amino acids. Trimming cost V 3 bases and J 7 bases, with 3 bases left between them. Germline CDR1 reads SGHTA; CDR2 reads FQGNSA. The CDR3 spells CASSFGGYTF. As DNA, the CDR3 is TGTGCCAGCAGCTTCGGTGGCTACACCTTC.

This chain joins TRBV7-9 and TRBJ2-3; the match to TRBD1 covers 7 bases. With V trimmed by 0 bases and J by 0 bases, 9 bases remained unmatched. Looked up from germline, CDR1 is SEHNR and CDR2 is FQNEAQ (reference sequence). CDR3 size: 18 residues. CDR3 sequence (DNA): TGTGCCAGCAGCTTAGCGGGGGACAGAAGTCTCAGCACAGATACGCAGTATTTT. Translating it yields CASSLAGDRSLSTDTQYF. The full variable domain, in which reference TRBV7-9 and TRBJ2-3 provide the parts outside the CDR3, is DTGVSQNPRHKITKRGQNVTFRCDPISEHNRLYWYRQTLGQGPEFLTYFQNEAQLEKSRLLSDRFSAERPKGSFSTLEIQRTEQGDSAMYLCASSLAGDRSLSTDTQYFGPGTRLTVL.

The genes are TRBV7-2 and TRBJ2-2; D not resolved. Trimming took off 3 bases at V and 0 bases at J, with 17 bases between the two ends. Looked up from germline, CDR1 is SGHTA and CDR2 is FQGNSA. CDR3 size: 18 residues. CDR3 protein: CASSFGRVLVANTGELFF. CDR3 DNA sequence: TGTGCCAGCAGCTTTGGCCGGGTTTTAGTGGCGAACACCGGGGAGCTGTTTTTT.

V and J are TRBV7-6 and TRBJ1-5, with TRBD1 matching over 7 bases. The V gene's germline CDR1 is SGHVS and CDR2 FNYEAQ. CDR3 length: 16 amino acids. The V gene end was trimmed by 1 base and the J gene end by 4 bases; junction bases not matched to a gene: 7. CDR3 DNA: TGTGCCAGCAGCTTAGGACCGGGACAGAGAAATCAGCCCCAGCATTTT. The encoded protein is CASSLGPGQRNQPQHF.

The rearrangement joins TRBV6-1 to TRBJ2-3; D is unclear. This CDR3 region has 15 residues. V lost 6 bases and J lost 0, with 13 bases in between. CDR1 MNHNS and CDR2 SASEGT come from the germline V gene. The CDR3 DNA follows: TGTGCCAGCAGGCGCACGCCACCTAGCACAGATACGCAGTATTTT. Translating it yields CASRRTPPSTDTQYF.

The sample holds one count of this clone. The V gene is TRBV11-2, the J gene TRBJ1-5, with D unresolved. V shed 2 bases and J shed 9 bases, with 14 bases lying between them. The CDR3 loop spans 14 amino acids. Germline values: CDR1 SGHAT, CDR2 FQNNGV. In DNA, the CDR3 is TGTGCCAGCAGCTTAATAGGCCGGGAAGGGCCCCAGCATTTT. This encodes CASSLIGREGPQHF.

The gene calls are TRBV7-9 and TRBJ2-7, with TRBD2 as a possible D gene (5 bases). Germline V CDR1 and CDR2: SEHNR, FQNEAQ (reference sequence). This CDR3 has 13 residues. V was shortened by 8 bases and J by 5 bases, with 16 bases between the two germline ends. The chain's CDR3 is CASQQVGRDEQYF. CDR3 nucleotide sequence: TGTGCCAGCCAGCAGGTAGGGAGAGACGAGCAGTACTTC.

The chain has TRBV7-9 and TRBJ2-7; D remains ambiguous. From germline, CDR1 is SEHNR and CDR2 FQNEAQ (reference sequence). CDR3 length equals 11 residues. Trimming left V 4 bases short and J 3 bases short, with 4 bases between. CDR3 coding DNA: TGTGCCAGCAGCTCCCACTACGAGCAGTACTTC. It translates to CASSSHYEQYF.

This CDR3 is CATEAAGRKNQPQHF. The CDR3 nucleotides read TGTGCCACGGAGGCGGCAGGGAGGAAAAATCAGCCCCAGCATTTT. The chain joins TRBV15 to TRBJ1-5; D may be TRBD1 (5 bases). The CDR3 spans 15 residues. V was trimmed by 9 bases and J by 4 bases, leaving 19 bases between them. Germline V gene sequence: CDR1 LNHNV, CDR2 YYDKDF (reference sequence).

As concerns this clone: The junction shows a germline mismatch at one end, possibly a read error. The V call is TRBV5-1, the J call TRBJ2-6; TRBD2 matches 7 bases. There are 19 residues in the CDR3. Germline V CDR1 and CDR2: SGHRS, YFSETQ. The CDR3 DNA follows: TGCGCCAGCAGCTGGGGGGGTAGGGGCCTGAGCTCTGGGGCCAACGTCCTGCCTTTC. Translation: CASSWGGRGLSSGANVLPF.

This clone was counted once. This specimen includes other DNA sequences encoding the same CDR3. The chain carries TRBV10-3 and TRBJ1-1; 7 positions agree with TRBD1. CDR1 ENHRY and CDR2 SYGVKD come from the germline V gene. Trimming cost V 2 bases and J 0 bases; bases outside gene matches: 3. The CDR3 runs to 15 residues. CDR3 region: CAISEGDSLNTEAFF. As DNA, the CDR3 is TGTGCCATCAGTGAGGGGGACAGCTTGAACACTGAAGCTTTCTTT.

This clone was found a few times. The J gene is TRBJ2-1, the V gene TRBV6-5; 12 nucleotides agree with TRBD2. The CDR3 length is 15 residues. Unmatched junction bases numbered 5, after V lost 6 bases and J lost 5 bases. Looked up from germline, CDR1 is MNHEY and CDR2 is SVGAGI. The CDR3 region has the DNA TGTGCCAGCAGCCTAGCGGGGGGGCCCCACAATGAGCAGTTCTTC. Its protein product is CASSLAGGPHNEQFF.

In DNA form, the CDR3 reads TGTGCCAGCAGCTCCCCGACAGGAGCGAATGAAAAACTGTTTTTT. It yields the protein CASSSPTGANEKLFF. The rearrangement links TRBV7-9 to TRBJ1-4; D is perhaps TRBD1 (6 bases). Trimming pared 4 bases from V and 5 bases from J, leaving 14 bases between. CDR3 length: 15 amino acids. Looked up from germline, CDR1 is SEHNR and CDR2 is FQNEAQ (reference sequence).

On this clone itself: The sample carries other DNA sequences with the same CDR3. This sequence joins TRBV7-8 and TRBJ2-7; tentatively, D is TRBD2 (5 bases). V was clipped by 5 bases and J by 3 bases, with 14 bases between them. CDR3 size: 14 residues. In germline, CDR1 is SGHVS, CDR2 FQNEAQ. The CDR3 DNA sequence: TGTGCCAGCAGCCCCACCGGAGGAATCTACGAGCAGTACTTC. Amino acids: CASSPTGGIYEQYF.

V is TRBV30 and J is TRBJ1-1; perhaps TRBD1 as D (5 bases). Germline V gene sequence: CDR1 GTSNPN, CDR2 SVGIG (reference sequence). This CDR3 is built from 13 residues. The germline V and J ends were trimmed by 3 bases and 3 bases, with 11 bases remaining between them. CDR3 in amino acids: CAWSRGGDTEAFF. DNA of the CDR3: TGTGCCTGGAGCCGGGGGGGGGACACTGAAGCTTTCTTT.

This clone was detected only once. The V gene is TRBV10-2, the J gene TRBJ1-1, with unresolved D. Trimming removed 3 bases at V and 3 bases at J, with 5 bases between. CDR1 is WSHSY, CDR2 SAAADI, per germline. This CDR3 spans 12 amino acids. In DNA form, the CDR3 reads TGCGCCAGCAGTGACTACGACACTGAAGCTTTCTTT. Translation: CASSDYDTEAFF.

This sequence joins TRBV15 and TRBJ1-1; D gene unclear. Trimming removed 8 bases from V and 0 bases from J, with 19 bases in between. The length of the CDR3 is 16 residues. CDR1 is LNHNV and CDR2 is YYDKDF in the germline V gene (reference sequence). CDR3 in DNA: TGTGCCACCTTGCCAGGCGCATTCTTAATGAACACTGAAGCTTTCTTT. Translating gives CATLPGAFLMNTEAFF.

V usage is TRBV30 and J usage is TRBJ1-1; tentatively, D is TRBD1 (5 bases). CDR3 length: 13 residues. Germline V lookup: CDR1 GTSNPN, CDR2 SVGIG (reference sequence). Trimming took 4 bases from V and 0 from J, leaving 9 bases between them. CDR3 DNA: TGTGCCTGGACCCTGACAGTGAACACTGAAGCTTTCTTT. This sequence encodes CAWTLTVNTEAFF.